A selection of T cell receptor beta chains follows, all from one sample in a study of blood T cell repertoires in COVID-19. The protocol was immunoSEQ multiplex PCR, while the TCRdb copy is restricted to in-frame clones and leaves out a portion. The sample lists almost 250,000 clones, about 89% occurring once. Specimen: PBMCs or T cells enriched from blood (not recorded which). Source of these receptors: a woman aged 30 to 39 who had recovered from COVID-19. Each CDR3 is given with its conserved first and last residue. D genes are given only for firm matches. The size field is filled for only some rows; it gives once, few, many or a size class.

NA,NA,15,TRBV27,TRBJ1-2,CASSLLPLSGYGYTF,TGTGCCAGCAGTCTGTTACCGCTATCAGGATATGGCTACACCTTC
NA,NA,14,TRBV10-3,TRBJ2-2,CAISPDRNTGELFF,TGTGCCATCAGCCCGGACAGGAACACCGGGGAGCTGTTTTTT
NA,NA,14,TRBV3-1/TRBV3-2,TRBJ1-5,CASSRDTGGQPQHF,TGTGCCAGCAGCCGAGACACGGGAGGACAGCCCCAGCATTTT
TRBD1,once,14,TRBV30,TRBJ1-2,CAWSRQGLNYGYTF,TGTGCCTGGAGTCGACAGGGTCTTAACTATGGCTACACCTTC
NA,NA,15,TRBV7-3,TRBJ1-3,CASSLTVLSGNTIYF,TGTGCCAGCAGCTTAACCGTACTCTCTGGAAACACCATATATTTT
NA,NA,13,TRBV13,TRBJ1-1,CASSKSENTEAFF,TGTGCCAGCAGCAAATCAGAGAACACTGAAGCTTTCTTT
NA,few,17,TRBV14,TRBJ1-4,CASSQRRGSGTNEKLFF,TGTGCCAGCAGCCAAAGACGGGGGTCTGGAACTAATGAAAAACTGTTTTTT
NA,NA,14,TRBV5-1,TRBJ1-1,CASSRLDSYTEAFF,TGCGCCAGCAGCCGTTTGGACAGTTACACTGAAGCTTTCTTT
TRBD1,NA,14,TRBV5-1,TRBJ1-6,CASSFGTGQSPLHF,TGCGCCAGCAGCTTCGGGACAGGGCAATCACCCCTCCACTTT
TRBD2,NA,18,TRBV6-2/TRBV6-3,TRBJ2-1,CASTSSPGLAPSYNEQFF,TGTGCCAGCACTTCCTCGCCGGGACTAGCCCCATCCTACAATGAGCAGTTCTTC
NA,NA,14,TRBV29-1,TRBJ2-1,CSVAAVGSYNEQFF,TGCAGCGTTGCGGCGGTGGGGAGCTACAATGAGCAGTTCTTC
NA,NA,16,TRBV7-8,TRBJ1-5,CASSLEEGFSNQPQHF,TGTGCCAGCAGCTTAGAGGAGGGCTTCAGCAATCAGCCCCAGCATTTT
NA,NA,15,TRBV3-1/TRBV3-2,TRBJ1-3,CASSQELVSGNTIYF,TGTGCCAGCAGCCAAGAATTAGTATCTGGAAACACCATATATTTT
NA,NA,14,TRBV28,TRBJ1-1,CASSLGLENTEAFF,TGTGCCAGCAGTTTGGGCCTGGAGAACACTGAAGCTTTCTTT
NA,NA,15,TRBV11-2,TRBJ1-6,CASSLDPQGGSPLHF,TGTGCCAGCAGCTTAGACCCACAGGGAGGGTCACCCCTCCACTTT
NA,few,14,TRBV2,TRBJ1-2,CASRADTNDYGYTF,TGTGCCAGCAGGGCTGACACGAACGACTATGGCTACACCTTC
NA,NA,16,TRBV7-9,TRBJ1-5,CASSDTTVYSNQPQHF,TGTGCCAGCAGCGACACGACAGTGTATAGCAATCAGCCCCAGCATTTT
TRBD2,NA,15,TRBV4-3,TRBJ2-7,CASSQEGTTAYEQYF,TGCGCCAGCAGCCAAGAAGGGACTACCGCCTACGAGCAGTACTTC
NA,NA,13,TRBV11-3,TRBJ1-1,CASSYRAHTEAFF,TGTGCCAGCAGCTACAGGGCTCACACTGAAGCTTTCTTT
NA,NA,12,TRBV19,TRBJ1-3,CASTYSGNTIYF,TGTGCCAGTACTTACTCTGGAAACACCATATATTTT
TRBD1,NA,16,TRBV27,TRBJ1-5,CASSFAGQGSNQPQHF,TGTGCCAGCAGTTTTGCGGGACAGGGTAGCAATCAGCCCCAGCATTTT
NA,NA,12,TRBV6-2/TRBV6-3,TRBJ2-7,CASSQNFYEQYF,TGTGCCAGCAGTCAAAACTTCTACGAGCAGTACTTC
NA,NA,15,TRBV5-1,TRBJ1-1,CASSLASGRGTEAFF,TGCGCCAGCAGCTTGGCCTCAGGGAGGGGCACTGAAGCTTTCTTT
NA,NA,14,TRBV9,TRBJ1-3,CASSTGQTGNTIYF,TGTGCCAGCAGCACAGGACAGACTGGAAACACCATATATTTT
NA,NA,17,TRBV28,TRBJ1-2,CASSLLGGRLGEKGYTF,TGTGCCAGCAGCCTCCTGGGGGGGCGCTTGGGTGAAAAAGGCTACACCTTC
TRBD1,NA,15,TRBV7-3,TRBJ2-7,CASSFSGTGYYEQYF,TGTGCCAGCAGCTTTTCCGGGACAGGTTACTACGAGCAGTACTTC
NA,NA,16,TRBV19,TRBJ1-5,CASSTKTGPSNQPQHF,TGTGCCAGTAGTACAAAAACAGGACCCAGCAATCAGCCCCAGCATTTT
TRBD1,NA,15,TRBV19,TRBJ1-2,CASSLRGQGNYGYTF,TGTGCCAGTAGTCTCCGGGGACAGGGGAACTATGGCTACACCTTC
NA,NA,14,TRBV9,TRBJ1-4,CASSSRHDGEKLFF,TGTGCCAGCAGCTCTCGACACGACGGAGAAAAACTGTTTTTT
TRBD2,NA,15,TRBV4-2,TRBJ2-7,CASSRGSGSAYEQYF,TGTGCCAGCAGCCGAGGCAGCGGGAGTGCGTACGAGCAGTACTTC
NA,NA,15,TRBV28,TRBJ1-2,CASSQRDTKYYGYTF,TGTGCCAGCAGTCAACGGGACACCAAGTACTATGGCTACACCTTC
NA,NA,12,TRBV28,TRBJ1-1,CASSLFQGRAFF,TGTGCCAGCAGTTTGTTCCAGGGGAGAGCTTTCTTT
TRBD2,NA,15,TRBV6-5,TRBJ2-3,CASSRGVSGRATQYF,TGTGCCAGCAGCCGCGGGGTTAGCGGGAGGGCTACGCAGTATTTT
TRBD1,NA,15,TRBV7-2,TRBJ2-1,CASRFTGTDLNEQFF,TGTGCCAGCAGATTCACCGGGACAGACCTCAATGAGCAGTTCTTC
NA,NA,14,TRBV4-3,TRBJ1-2,CASSQDLHSYGYTF,TGCGCCAGCAGCCAAGATCTCCACTCCTATGGCTACACCTTC
NA,NA,13,TRBV9,TRBJ2-1,CASSEGIGGEQFF,TGTGCCAGCAGCGAAGGGATAGGAGGTGAGCAGTTCTTC
TRBD2,many,14,TRBV11-3,TRBJ2-1,CASSLRAGEAEQFF,TGTGCCAGCAGCTTACGGGCGGGAGAGGCTGAGCAGTTCTTC
TRBD1,once,15,TRBV18,TRBJ1-1,CASSPSGGKGTEAFF,TGTGCCAGCTCACCATCAGGGGGCAAGGGCACTGAAGCTTTCTTT
NA,NA,15,TRBV18,TRBJ1-5,CASSPFDIRDQPQHF,TGTGCCAGCTCACCATTTGATATCCGGGATCAGCCCCAGCATTTT
TRBD1,NA,16,TRBV11-2,TRBJ1-2,CASSSRTGDANYGYTF,TGTGCCAGCAGCTCAAGGACAGGGGATGCAAACTATGGCTACACCTTC
NA,NA,18,TRBV27,TRBJ2-3,CASSLADPYWTGTDTQYF,TGTGCCAGCAGTTTAGCCGACCCCTATTGGACAGGCACAGATACGCAGTATTTT
NA,NA,16,TRBV7-9,TRBJ1-5,CASSLAAGASGQPQHF,TGTGCCAGCAGCTTAGCAGCGGGAGCGTCCGGTCAGCCCCAGCATTTT
NA,NA,14,TRBV28,TRBJ2-7,CASSRRGTRYEQYF,TGTGCCAGCAGTAGGCGTGGGACACGCTACGAGCAGTACTTC
NA,NA,14,TRBV5-1,TRBJ1-1,CASSLANRGTEAFF,TGCGCCAGCAGCTTGGCTAATCGGGGGACTGAAGCTTTCTTT
NA,NA,14,TRBV6-1,TRBJ1-1,CASSEDIWNTEAFF,TGTGCCAGCAGTGAGGACATATGGAACACTGAAGCTTTCTTT
TRBD2,NA,17,TRBV5-1,TRBJ2-3,CASSPVGAGGPTDTQYF,TGCGCCAGCAGTCCCGTTGGGGCGGGAGGGCCCACAGATACGCAGTATTTT
NA,NA,15,TRBV6-5,TRBJ2-1,CASSIQGPRDSEQFF,TGTGCCAGCAGTATTCAGGGCCCCAGGGATAGTGAGCAGTTCTTC
TRBD1,NA,15,TRBV4-1,TRBJ2-1,CASSLGQGATNEQFF,TGCGCCAGCAGCCTGGGACAGGGGGCGACAAATGAGCAGTTCTTC
TRBD1,NA,15,TRBV19,TRBJ1-1,CASSVGTAYNTEAFF,TGTGCCAGTAGTGTCGGGACAGCGTACAACACTGAAGCTTTCTTT